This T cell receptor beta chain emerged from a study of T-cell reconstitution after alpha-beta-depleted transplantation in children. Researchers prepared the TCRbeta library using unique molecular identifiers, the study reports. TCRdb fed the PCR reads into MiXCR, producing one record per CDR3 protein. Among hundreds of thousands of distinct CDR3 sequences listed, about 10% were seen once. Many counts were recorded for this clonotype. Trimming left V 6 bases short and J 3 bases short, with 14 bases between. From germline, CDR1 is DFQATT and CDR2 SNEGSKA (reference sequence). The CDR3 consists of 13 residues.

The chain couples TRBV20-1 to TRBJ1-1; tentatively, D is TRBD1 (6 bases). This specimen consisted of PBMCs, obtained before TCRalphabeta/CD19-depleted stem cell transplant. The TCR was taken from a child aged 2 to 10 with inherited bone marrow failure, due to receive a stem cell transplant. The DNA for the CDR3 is TGCAGTGCCAGAACAGGGTTTGACACTGAAGCTTTCTTT. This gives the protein CSARTGFDTEAFF.